This TCR beta chain is drawn from a study of blood T cell repertoires in COVID-19. In the study overall: Acute and convalescent COVID-19 samples came from the United States, Italy and Spain. T cells, B-cell-depleted T cells, or PBMCs supplied cDNA or gDNA.

Original processing notes: How many nucleated cells were present was estimated from reference gene primer amplification. Produced via immunoSEQ multiplex PCR; TCRdb's table is partial and in-frame only. V and J calls and clone size are those listed in that table; D and trimming were worked out from the DNA. The profile shows 70,000 to 100,000 clones, approximately 86% of them singletons. The CDR3 contains 17 residues. CDR1 is MNHEY, CDR2 SMNVEV, per germline (reference sequence). V shed 5 bases and J 6 bases; nucleotides not matched to a gene: 16. The sequence was obtained from a man older than 75 with active or convalescent COVID-19. The chain recombines TRBV27 with TRBJ1-1, with 9 nucleotides matching TRBD1. The sequenced material came from peripheral blood. The CDR3 sequence is CASSPGDRVLSDAEAFF. DNA of the CDR3: TGTGCCAGCAGTCCGGGGGACAGGGTCCTTTCAGACGCTGAAGCTTTCTTT.